The TCR beta chain described here comes from a study of cytomegalovirus exposure and HLA in healthy donors. Regarding this clone: What it binds is not known.

PCR amplification relied on 60 Vbeta primers (plus 13 Jbeta primers). Method: immunoSEQ multiplex PCR; TCRdb's copy keeps in-frame clones and lacks some. The sample data list about 150,000 clones. Points from the study as a whole: Some TCR beta chains (about 180 of them) were listed as cytomegalovirus-associated. Per a later analysis, HLA-associated TCR beta chains showed more clonal expansion than other, equally common TCR beta chains. Among donors in an Asian-associated ancestry cluster, a later analysis reportedly found fewer N-insertions than the approximately 700-donor mean.

The TCR was taken from a woman in her forties or fifties in good health and CMV-seronegative. Material: PBMCs.

The CDR3 loop reads CASSPTSGRAPEQYF. CDR3 bases: TGTGCCAGCAGCCCAACTAGCGGGAGGGCCCCGGAGCAGTACTTC. This chain uses TRBV7-3 with TRBJ2-7; 13 bases line up with TRBD2. J gave up 7 bases and V 5 bases, and 8 bases lay outside the gene matches. Germline assignment: CDR1 SGHTA and CDR2 FQGTGA. The CDR3 sequence is 15 residues long.